Listed below are T cell receptor beta chains from one sample, sequenced in a study of PD-L1 blockade in urothelial cancer. Sequencing was performed with immunoSEQ multiplex PCR; in TCRdb, only in-frame clones are kept and a portion is missing. The data hold about 74,000 clones, with under 90% observed a single time. Sequencing used PBMCs, obtained around atezolizumab (anti-PD-L1) treatment. Receptor source: a man between 70 and 80 years old with urothelial cancer. Both conserved end residues are part of each CDR3. Each record gives: clone size, J gene, D gene, V gene, CDR3 DNA, CDR3 protein. D genes are given only for firm matches. Size tells how often a clone was seen (once, few, many) or the class of an expanded clone, and some rows leave it out.

abundance: -
j_gene: TRBJ2-1
d_gene: TRBD2
v_gene: TRBV11-2
CDR3nt: TGTGCCAGCAGCCCTGCGGGAGTGAGGGATGAGCAGTTCTTC
CDR3aa: CASSPAGVRDEQFF

abundance: -
j_gene: TRBJ2-4
d_gene: -
v_gene: TRBV27
CDR3nt: TGTGCCAGCAGTTCTATCGGACAGAGAACAAACATTCAGTACTTC
CDR3aa: CASSSIGQRTNIQYF

abundance: -
j_gene: TRBJ2-7
d_gene: -
v_gene: TRBV29-1
CDR3nt: TGCAGCGTTGTGGAGGGGCCGTCCTACGAGCAGTACTTC
CDR3aa: CSVVEGPSYEQYF

abundance: -
j_gene: TRBJ2-7
d_gene: -
v_gene: TRBV18
CDR3nt: TGTGCCAGCTCACCCGACAGGTCCACCTACGAGCAGTACTTC
CDR3aa: CASSPDRSTYEQYF

abundance: -
j_gene: TRBJ2-5
d_gene: -
v_gene: TRBV7-9
CDR3nt: TGTGCCAGCAGCTTATCCCGGGACTACCAAGAGACCCAGTACTTC
CDR3aa: CASSLSRDYQETQYF

abundance: -
j_gene: TRBJ2-1
d_gene: -
v_gene: TRBV28
CDR3nt: TGTGCCAGCAGTCCCTCTTACAATGAGCAGTTCTTC
CDR3aa: CASSPSYNEQFF

abundance: -
j_gene: TRBJ2-3
d_gene: TRBD1
v_gene: TRBV5-4
CDR3nt: TGTGCCAGCAGCACCCGGGACAGGGTGGGAGATACGCAGTATTTT
CDR3aa: CASSTRDRVGDTQYF

abundance: -
j_gene: TRBJ2-3
d_gene: TRBD2
v_gene: TRBV28
CDR3nt: TGTGCCAGCAGCCTCTTTGGAGTAGCGGGAGGGTCGGGCACAGATACGCAGTATTTT
CDR3aa: CASSLFGVAGGSGTDTQYF

abundance: -
j_gene: TRBJ2-1
d_gene: -
v_gene: TRBV7-4
CDR3nt: TGTGCCAGACTAGTCCCGTGCTACAATGAGCAGTTCTTC
CDR3aa: CARLVPCYNEQFF

abundance: once
j_gene: TRBJ2-7
d_gene: -
v_gene: TRBV5-5
CDR3nt: TGTGCCAGCAGCTTGGGGGCAATAGACTACGAGCAGTACTTC
CDR3aa: CASSLGAIDYEQYF

abundance: -
j_gene: TRBJ2-5
d_gene: -
v_gene: TRBV28
CDR3nt: TGTGCCAGCAGTCCCCGCACTTGGGAGACCCAGTACTTC
CDR3aa: CASSPRTWETQYF

abundance: -
j_gene: TRBJ1-3
d_gene: TRBD1
v_gene: TRBV2
CDR3nt: TGTGCCAGCAGATTGGGACAGCCCGTAGGGACCATATATTTT
CDR3aa: CASRLGQPVGTIYF

abundance: -
j_gene: TRBJ2-3
d_gene: TRBD2
v_gene: TRBV28
CDR3nt: TGTGCCAGCAGTCTGGGACTAGCGTCCGATACGCAGTATTTT
CDR3aa: CASSLGLASDTQYF

abundance: -
j_gene: TRBJ1-4
d_gene: -
v_gene: TRBV11-2
CDR3nt: TGTGCCAGCAGCATAAGACGGACTTCTAATGAAAAACTGTTTTTT
CDR3aa: CASSIRRTSNEKLFF

abundance: -
j_gene: TRBJ2-3
d_gene: -
v_gene: TRBV29-1
CDR3nt: TGCAGCGTCGTCTCGGAGGTGGATACGCAGTATTTT
CDR3aa: CSVVSEVDTQYF

abundance: -
j_gene: TRBJ1-5
d_gene: -
v_gene: TRBV6-1
CDR3nt: TGTGCCAGCAGTGAAGATTCTCCTTATAGCAATCAGCCCCAGCATTTT
CDR3aa: CASSEDSPYSNQPQHF

abundance: -
j_gene: TRBJ2-1
d_gene: TRBD1
v_gene: TRBV11-2
CDR3nt: TGTGCCAGCAGCCGCCCGGGACAGGGGTACAATGAGCAGTTCTTC
CDR3aa: CASSRPGQGYNEQFF

abundance: -
j_gene: TRBJ2-5
d_gene: TRBD2
v_gene: TRBV5-6
CDR3nt: TGTGCCAGCAGCTTGCCACTAGCGGAAACAGAGACCCAGTACTTC
CDR3aa: CASSLPLAETETQYF

abundance: -
j_gene: TRBJ2-7
d_gene: -
v_gene: TRBV5-4
CDR3nt: TGTGCCAGCAGCCTGGACGGCGGAGGTAACTACGAGCAGTACTTC
CDR3aa: CASSLDGGGNYEQYF

abundance: -
j_gene: TRBJ2-5
d_gene: TRBD2
v_gene: TRBV4-2
CDR3nt: TGTGCCAGCAGCCAAGATGGTCTAGCGGGAGGGCCGAGACAAGAGACCCAGTACTTC
CDR3aa: CASSQDGLAGGPRQETQYF

abundance: -
j_gene: TRBJ1-2
d_gene: -
v_gene: TRBV5-1
CDR3nt: TGCGCCAGCAGAGATCAAGGGGGCTATGGCTACACCTTC
CDR3aa: CASRDQGGYGYTF

abundance: -
j_gene: TRBJ1-5
d_gene: TRBD1
v_gene: TRBV19
CDR3nt: TGTGCCAGTAGTGTAACAGGGGTAGGAAGCAATCAGCCCCAGCATTTT
CDR3aa: CASSVTGVGSNQPQHF

abundance: -
j_gene: TRBJ1-4
d_gene: -
v_gene: TRBV5-1
CDR3nt: TGCGCCAGCACTGAGGGCGGGGGGCCTGAAAAACTGTTTTTT
CDR3aa: CASTEGGGPEKLFF

abundance: once
j_gene: TRBJ1-1
d_gene: -
v_gene: TRBV6-5
CDR3nt: TGTGCCAGCAGTGGAACGGGTAGCACTGAAGCTTTCTTT
CDR3aa: CASSGTGSTEAFF

abundance: -
j_gene: TRBJ2-2
d_gene: TRBD1
v_gene: TRBV4-1
CDR3nt: TGCGCCAGCAGCCAACAGGGGGAAAGAAACACCGGGGAGCTGTTTTTT
CDR3aa: CASSQQGERNTGELFF

abundance: -
j_gene: TRBJ1-5
d_gene: -
v_gene: TRBV15
CDR3nt: TGTGCCACCAGCAGGGGACTGTATCAGCCCCAGCATTTT
CDR3aa: CATSRGLYQPQHF

abundance: -
j_gene: TRBJ2-1
d_gene: TRBD2
v_gene: TRBV9
CDR3nt: TGTGCCAGCAGCGTAGGGCAGTCGGGACTAGCGGGAGCCGGCAAGCAGTTCTTC
CDR3aa: CASSVGQSGLAGAGKQFF

abundance: -
j_gene: TRBJ2-1
d_gene: TRBD2
v_gene: TRBV5-6
CDR3nt: TGTGCCAGCAGCTATCGCCGGCTGGCGGGAGGGCCGAATGAGCAGTTCTTC
CDR3aa: CASSYRRLAGGPNEQFF

abundance: -
j_gene: TRBJ2-7
d_gene: TRBD2
v_gene: TRBV30
CDR3nt: TGTGCCTGGAGTTCCCTAGCGGGCACATCCTACGAGCAGTACTTC
CDR3aa: CAWSSLAGTSYEQYF

abundance: -
j_gene: TRBJ2-3
d_gene: TRBD2
v_gene: TRBV2
CDR3nt: TGTGCCAGCAGTGATAGGGCGAGCGGGAGCAGTGATACGCAGTATTTT
CDR3aa: CASSDRASGSSDTQYF

abundance: -
j_gene: TRBJ2-1
d_gene: TRBD1
v_gene: TRBV7-3
CDR3nt: TGTGCCAGCAGCTCTCCGGGACAGACCTACAATGAGCAGTTCTTC
CDR3aa: CASSSPGQTYNEQFF

abundance: -
j_gene: TRBJ2-7
d_gene: -
v_gene: TRBV2
CDR3nt: TGTGCCAGCAGTGAAGTGGGGCCCCCCTACGAGCAGTACTTC
CDR3aa: CASSEVGPPYEQYF

abundance: -
j_gene: TRBJ1-2
d_gene: TRBD1
v_gene: TRBV5-4
CDR3nt: TGTGCCAGCAGCTCCCTGGACAGGATTTGGGGCTACACCTTC
CDR3aa: CASSSLDRIWGYTF

abundance: -
j_gene: TRBJ2-1
d_gene: TRBD2
v_gene: TRBV10-1
CDR3nt: TGCGCCAGCAGCGCTAGCGGGGTCTACAATGAGCAGTTCTTC
CDR3aa: CASSASGVYNEQFF

abundance: few
j_gene: TRBJ1-4
d_gene: -
v_gene: TRBV14
CDR3nt: TGTGCCAGCAGCCAAGGGGCAGCAACTAATGAAAAACTGTTTTTT
CDR3aa: CASSQGAATNEKLFF

abundance: -
j_gene: TRBJ2-7
d_gene: TRBD1
v_gene: TRBV23-1
CDR3nt: TGCGCCAGCAGTCAGCCCGCGACAGGGACCCACGAGCAGTACTTC
CDR3aa: CASSQPATGTHEQYF

abundance: once
j_gene: TRBJ2-5
d_gene: -
v_gene: TRBV5-1
CDR3nt: TGCGCCAGCAGCCTCGACCGACAGGGAGGGTACTTC
CDR3aa: CASSLDRQGGYF

abundance: -
j_gene: TRBJ2-7
d_gene: -
v_gene: TRBV18
CDR3nt: TGTGCCAGCTCCCCGGCCGCGGGGGAGCAGTACTTC
CDR3aa: CASSPAAGEQYF

abundance: -
j_gene: TRBJ2-3
d_gene: TRBD2
v_gene: TRBV5-4
CDR3nt: TGTGCCAGCAGCCCGACTAGCGACATTAGCACAGATACGCAGTATTTT
CDR3aa: CASSPTSDISTDTQYF

abundance: -
j_gene: TRBJ2-7
d_gene: -
v_gene: TRBV5-1
CDR3nt: TGCGCCAGCAGCTTGCAGCCCGGGGAGGCCGAGCAGTACTTC
CDR3aa: CASSLQPGEAEQYF

abundance: -
j_gene: TRBJ1-5
d_gene: -
v_gene: TRBV9
CDR3nt: TGTGCCAGCAGCGTAGGGGGAAAGGGGGACCAGCATTTT
CDR3aa: CASSVGGKGDQHF

abundance: -
j_gene: TRBJ2-1
d_gene: TRBD2
v_gene: TRBV19
CDR3nt: TGTGCCAGTAGGCGTCAGGGACTAGTAGATTATGAGCAGTTCTTC
CDR3aa: CASRRQGLVDYEQFF

abundance: -
j_gene: TRBJ2-7
d_gene: -
v_gene: TRBV28
CDR3nt: TGTGCCAGCACGGAGGACGAGCAGTACTTC
CDR3aa: CASTEDEQYF

abundance: -
j_gene: TRBJ2-3
d_gene: TRBD2
v_gene: TRBV18
CDR3nt: TGTGCCAGCTCGCCAACTAGCGGGAAAGATACGCAGTATTTT
CDR3aa: CASSPTSGKDTQYF

abundance: -
j_gene: TRBJ2-1
d_gene: TRBD2
v_gene: TRBV28
CDR3nt: TGTGCCAGCAGTCCCGGGACTAGCGTTTACAATGAGCAGTTCTTC
CDR3aa: CASSPGTSVYNEQFF

abundance: -
j_gene: TRBJ2-2
d_gene: -
v_gene: TRBV7-3
CDR3nt: TGTGCCAGCAGCTTAAATGTCGGGAGTACCGGGGAGCTGTTTTTT
CDR3aa: CASSLNVGSTGELFF

abundance: -
j_gene: TRBJ2-2
d_gene: -
v_gene: TRBV7-2
CDR3nt: TGTGCCAGCAGCCCATACTTCGGGGGTCTAGCGAACACCGGGGAGCTGTTTTTT
CDR3aa: CASSPYFGGLANTGELFF

abundance: -
j_gene: TRBJ1-2
d_gene: TRBD1
v_gene: TRBV9
CDR3nt: TGTGCCAGCAGCCCAGGGGGCGCTAGGGATGGCTACACCTTC
CDR3aa: CASSPGGARDGYTF

abundance: -
j_gene: TRBJ2-3
d_gene: TRBD1
v_gene: TRBV7-2
CDR3nt: TGTGCCAGCAGCTTCGGACAGGGACTGGACACAGATACGCAGTATTTT
CDR3aa: CASSFGQGLDTDTQYF

abundance: -
j_gene: TRBJ2-1
d_gene: -
v_gene: TRBV7-2
CDR3nt: TGTGCCAGCAACCTCGGACTATCAGTCGGCAATGAGCAGTTCTTC
CDR3aa: CASNLGLSVGNEQFF

abundance: -
j_gene: TRBJ2-7
d_gene: TRBD2
v_gene: TRBV2
CDR3nt: TGTGCCAGCAGTGATACGCGGGAGGACGAGCAGTACTTC
CDR3aa: CASSDTREDEQYF

abundance: -
j_gene: TRBJ2-2
d_gene: TRBD2
v_gene: TRBV14
CDR3nt: TGTGCCAGCAGCCAAGACTGGACTAGCGGGAGATTGACCGGGGAGCTGTTTTTT
CDR3aa: CASSQDWTSGRLTGELFF

abundance: -
j_gene: TRBJ2-1
d_gene: TRBD2
v_gene: TRBV19
CDR3nt: TGTGCCAGTAGTATAGATAAGCGACTAGCGGGAACCATTCGCTCCTACAATGAGCAGTTCTTC
CDR3aa: CASSIDKRLAGTIRSYNEQFF

abundance: -
j_gene: TRBJ1-2
d_gene: TRBD1
v_gene: TRBV5-6
CDR3nt: TGTGCCAGCAGCTTGGTTACCGGGACAGGGGGCGGCTACACCTTC
CDR3aa: CASSLVTGTGGGYTF

abundance: -
j_gene: TRBJ1-2
d_gene: -
v_gene: TRBV30
CDR3nt: TGTGCCTGGATCCGAGACAGCTCTAACTATGGCTACACCTTC
CDR3aa: CAWIRDSSNYGYTF

abundance: -
j_gene: TRBJ1-2
d_gene: -
v_gene: TRBV15
CDR3nt: TGTGCCACCAGCGGAAAAGCCGGGGGGGCCCAGGGTTATGGCTACACCTTC
CDR3aa: CATSGKAGGAQGYGYTF

abundance: -
j_gene: TRBJ2-7
d_gene: TRBD1
v_gene: TRBV13
CDR3nt: TGTGCCAGCAGCTCAAAGGGCCGGGACAGGACCTACGAGCAGTACTTC
CDR3aa: CASSSKGRDRTYEQYF

abundance: -
j_gene: TRBJ2-3
d_gene: -
v_gene: TRBV28
CDR3nt: TGTGCCAGCAGTTTCAGGAGCGGAAGAGGAACAGATACGCAGTATTTT
CDR3aa: CASSFRSGRGTDTQYF

abundance: -
j_gene: TRBJ2-7
d_gene: -
v_gene: TRBV2
CDR3nt: TGTGCCAGCAGTGAAGCGGGAGGTCTCTACGAGCAGTACTTC
CDR3aa: CASSEAGGLYEQYF

abundance: -
j_gene: TRBJ1-5
d_gene: -
v_gene: TRBV18
CDR3nt: TGTGCCAGCTCACTAGTTCCCGTCGACATCAGCAATCAGCCCCAGCATTTT
CDR3aa: CASSLVPVDISNQPQHF